This TCR beta chain is from a study of cytomegalovirus exposure and HLA in healthy donors. Trimming at V came to 0 bases and at J to 8 bases, leaving 6 bases not matched to a gene. The CDR3 length is 13 residues. Germline loops: CDR1 GTSNPN, CDR2 SVGIG (reference sequence). Primers included in the PCR were 60 Vbeta and 13 Jbeta primers. The data were produced by immunoSEQ multiplex PCR, yet TCRdb's version contains in-frame clones alone and is incomplete. The sample consists of approximately 130,000 clones, roughly 72% of them appearing once. Only one count was recorded for this clone. The rearrangement links TRBV30 to TRBJ1-2, with 7 bases aligning to TRBD1. Specimen: PBMCs. The clonotype was recovered from a woman in her forties or fifties in good health and CMV-seronegative. The CDR3 coding sequence is TGTGCCTGGAGTGTAACAGGGGCGGGGGGCTACACCTTC. It yields the protein CAWSVTGAGGYTF.